The present T cell receptor beta chain was sequenced within a study of graft-versus-host responses after intestinal transplantation. Profiling relied on immunoSEQ multiplex PCR, and the TCRdb table lists in-frame clones only, not all of them. The sample lists roughly 25,000 clones; more than 80% were seen once. CDR3 length: 16 amino acids. Germline CDR1 and CDR2: LGHNA and YNFKEQ. J was trimmed by 5 bases and V by 6 bases; bases with no gene match: 13. In regard to this clone: The antigen is undetermined.

Overall study findings and caveats: High graft-versus-host to host-versus-graft clonal ratios were seen in allografts of patients with graft-donor T cell macrochimerism.

V gene TRBV4-2 combines with J gene TRBJ2-1, with 7 bases fitting TRBD2. The sequences come from PBMCs, collected 18 days after transplant. The TCR originated in a human patient who received an intestinal transplant, so some T cells may come from the graft donor. Written as DNA, the CDR3 is TGTGCCAGCAGTCAACCTTTGGGGGGGGGAGACAATGAGCAGTTCTTC. It codes for CASSQPLGGGDNEQFF.